This paragraph covers one T cell receptor beta chain sequence. This clonotype was counted only a few times. The clone's antigen remains unknown. Within one base of it there is no much larger clone, and no base qualities were kept. This sample is part of a study of breast tumors, draining lymph nodes, adjacent tissues (dated by TCRdb to 2016 to 2018). For context, the study as a whole: The study compared TCR beta repertoires across tumor, adjacent nontumor tissue and axillary lymph nodes from breast cancer patients. The study was designed to assess the relationships and possible T-cell exchange between tumor, surrounding tissue and draining lymph node repertoires in human breast cancer. Results the study describes overall, beyond this receptor: The study presented the conclusion that tumor T cells originate in lymph nodes as consistent with a hypothesis, not as something directly demonstrated. T-cell repertoire diversity in tumors was found to be lower than in lymph nodes but higher than in nontumor tissue, and preferential V and J gene usage was observed. The data were judged consistent with most tumor T cells deriving from the lymph node and then expanding within tumor tissue. Tumor and nontumor tissue repertoires were significantly more similar in luminal-like than in basal-like breast cancer.

Sequencing used an Illumina HiSeq 2000. Multiplex PCR amplification was used to build the TCR beta chain libraries. High-throughput sequencing was used to analyze the amplified TCR beta chain products. The public sequencing data were trimmed at Q25 with fastp and processed into clonotypes with MiXCR by TCRdb, which kept only in-frame beta chains. Each CDR3 protein gets just one entry, which takes the most common genes and DNA from the rows behind it. The sample table contains 150,000 to 250,000 distinct CDR3 sequences; only one count was recorded for 31% of them. Around 4.5% of the sample goes to the ten largest clones. Lymph node samples were obtained from the axillary draining lymph nodes of breast cancer patients. Inclusive of the bounding cysteine and phenylalanine, the CDR3 is 15 residues long. Of the read, only the CDR3 DNA is kept; its 45 bases are in frame from base 1. The germline V gene (reference sequence) yields GTSNPN for CDR1 and SVGIG for CDR2. V and J are truncated by 0 bases and 13 bases respectively, leaving an intervening sequence of 21 bases.

Sequencing used axillary lymph node tissue. The receptor comes from a female donor with breast cancer. Some clones in this sample may be carry-over from other donors' samples. The chain couples TRBV30 to TRBJ2-2, with no confidently assigned D gene. The encoded CDR3 is CAWSVGFLSLEGLFF. The nucleotide sequence reads TGTGCCTGGAGTGTAGGGTTTTTATCCCTAGAAGGGCTGTTTTTT.